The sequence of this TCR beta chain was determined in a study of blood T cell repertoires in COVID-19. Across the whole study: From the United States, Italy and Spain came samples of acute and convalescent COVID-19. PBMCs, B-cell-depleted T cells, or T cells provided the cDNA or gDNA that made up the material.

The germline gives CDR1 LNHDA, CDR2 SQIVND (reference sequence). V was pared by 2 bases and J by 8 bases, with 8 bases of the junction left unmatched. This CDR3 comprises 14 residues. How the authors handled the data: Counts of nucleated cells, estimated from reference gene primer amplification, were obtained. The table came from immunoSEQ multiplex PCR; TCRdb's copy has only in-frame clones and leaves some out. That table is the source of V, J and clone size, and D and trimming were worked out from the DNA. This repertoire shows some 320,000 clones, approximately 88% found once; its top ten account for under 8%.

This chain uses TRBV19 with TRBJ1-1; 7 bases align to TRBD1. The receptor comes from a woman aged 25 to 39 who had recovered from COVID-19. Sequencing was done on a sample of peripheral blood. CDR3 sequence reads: CASSIHGQVEEAFF. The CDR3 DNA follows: TGTGCCAGTAGTATACATGGACAGGTCGAAGAAGCTTTCTTT.